The clone carrying this T cell receptor beta chain was counted only a few times. This record belongs to a study of identical twins. TCRdb used MiXCR to reprocess the 5' RACE reads, holding one entry per CDR3 protein. The sample carries 240,000 or so distinct CDR3 sequences, about 13% recorded once. V shed 8 bases, J shed 8 bases, and the junction held 14 bases outside the gene matches. This CDR3 comprises 14 residues. Germline V gives CDR1 GTSNPN, CDR2 SVGIG (reference sequence). Separately, the same data were catalogued under a study of yellow fever vaccine responses in identical twins.

The chain combines TRBV30 with TRBJ2-1, with 8 bases that match TRBD2. This clonotype originated in a woman aged 18-29 years in good health. The sequenced sample was memory (CD45RO+) T cells sorted from blood. The DNA for the CDR3 is TGTGCCCTTTCAGCCGGGAGGGCTGTCTATGAGCAGTTCTTC. It yields the protein CALSAGRAVYEQFF.